Described below is a single T cell receptor (beta chain) sequence and its context. Its antigen is as yet unknown. Both 60 Vbeta primers and 13 Jbeta primers went into the PCR. Measured with immunoSEQ multiplex PCR; TCRdb has only the in-frame clones, and not every one. The sample lists approximately 200,000 clones, about 82% occurring once. These data are taken from a study of cytomegalovirus exposure and HLA in healthy donors. Study conclusions and caveats: The study designated 164 TCR beta chains cytomegalovirus-associated.

J was trimmed by 0 bases and V by 4 bases; bases with no gene match: 5. The germline CDR1 and CDR2 sequences are SEHNR and FQNEAQ (reference sequence). This CDR3 is built from 16 residues. This sequence originates from a woman aged 45-65 years in good health and CMV-seronegative. The chain joins TRBV7-9 to TRBJ2-1; 8 bases are shared with TRBD2. Sample: PBMCs. The chain's CDR3 is CASSWGAGGSYNEQFF. CDR3 sequence (DNA): TGTGCCAGCAGCTGGGGGGCGGGAGGCTCCTACAATGAGCAGTTCTTC.